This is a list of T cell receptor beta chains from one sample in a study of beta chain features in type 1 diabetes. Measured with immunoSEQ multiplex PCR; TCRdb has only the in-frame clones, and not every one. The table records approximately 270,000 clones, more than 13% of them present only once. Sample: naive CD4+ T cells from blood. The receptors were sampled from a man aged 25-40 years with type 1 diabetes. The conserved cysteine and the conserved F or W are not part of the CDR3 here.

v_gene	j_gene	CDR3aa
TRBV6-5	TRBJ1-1	ASRRGQEYTEAF
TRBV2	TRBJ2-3	ASSSRDYTDTQY
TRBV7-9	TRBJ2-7	ASSRGYEQY
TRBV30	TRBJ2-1	AWSPAYNEQF
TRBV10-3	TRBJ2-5	AIKGQTQETQY
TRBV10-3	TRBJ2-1	ASWEESSYNEQF
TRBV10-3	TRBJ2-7	AAEEREAAGEQY
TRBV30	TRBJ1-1	AWQGLRDTEAF
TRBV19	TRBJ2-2	ASSAGSNTGELF
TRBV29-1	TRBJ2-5	SSDRGRPETQY
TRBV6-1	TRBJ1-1	ASSELFGTMNTEAF
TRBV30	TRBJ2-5	AWSAYSGRRETQY
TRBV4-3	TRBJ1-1	ASSQAQGTEAF
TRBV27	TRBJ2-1	ASSPLAGTYNEQF
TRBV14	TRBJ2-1	ASSQDSGTGTGEQF
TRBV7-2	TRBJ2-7	ASSQRGGNDEQY
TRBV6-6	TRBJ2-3	ASSTRPSSTDTQY
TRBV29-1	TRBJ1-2	SVEDRGGTGYGYT
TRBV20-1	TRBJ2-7	SARSHEQY
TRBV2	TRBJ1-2	ASSVGGNYGYT
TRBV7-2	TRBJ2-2	ASKKREDDTGELF
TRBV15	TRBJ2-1	ATSIGTSGSNEQF
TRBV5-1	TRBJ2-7	ASSLGQVPSYEQY
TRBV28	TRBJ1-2	ASRSGFGGYT
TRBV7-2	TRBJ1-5	ASSSQGGYSNQPQH
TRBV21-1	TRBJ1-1	ASNILDGNMNTEAF
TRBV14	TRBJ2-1	ASSPNLLVEQF
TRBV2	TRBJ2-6	ASSKQPQQSGANVLT
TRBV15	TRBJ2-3	ATSRDHNTDTQY
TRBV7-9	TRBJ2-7	ASSWGLAAEQY
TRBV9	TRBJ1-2	ASSYSGGITNYGYT
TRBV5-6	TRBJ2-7	ASSRRTGSYEQY
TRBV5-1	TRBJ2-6	ASMDGTGVSGANVLT
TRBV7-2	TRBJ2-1	ASSLGGGQNEQF
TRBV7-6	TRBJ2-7	ASSPRTVYEQY
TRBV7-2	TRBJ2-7	ASSLDVTYEQY
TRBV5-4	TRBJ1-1	ASSLPGTGKNTEAF
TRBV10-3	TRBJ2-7	ATRGPGGSTDEQY
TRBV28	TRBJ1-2	ASNPGQGLGYT
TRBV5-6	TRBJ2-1	ASSLETGSSYNEQF
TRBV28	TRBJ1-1	ASSPRGYEAF
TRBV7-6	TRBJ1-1	ASSSGVSGLNTEAF
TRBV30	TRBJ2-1	AWNGHPRDEQF
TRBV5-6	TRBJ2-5	ASSFDRWETQY
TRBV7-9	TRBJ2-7	ASSLDRGTLTYEQY
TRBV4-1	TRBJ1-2	ASSPGQPFTILT
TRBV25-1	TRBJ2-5	ASKPTGVETQY
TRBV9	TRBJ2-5	ASSVMGLEETQY
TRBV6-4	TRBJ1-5	ASSDWGGPQH
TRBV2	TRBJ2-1	ASGRDWVNEQF
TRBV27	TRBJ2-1	ASSLLAGVAGHNEQF
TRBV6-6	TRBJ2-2	ASSGGQGATGELF